The 18 T cell receptor beta chains given below trace back to one sample, sequenced in a study of glioma-infiltrating T cells. Amplification of TCR alpha and beta CDR3 regions from RNA used iRepertoire nested multiplex PCR. TCRdb reprocessed the multiplex PCR reads with MiXCR, giving one entry per CDR3 protein. Here the sample spans 400,000 or so distinct CDR3 sequences, less than 50% being singletons. The sequenced sample consisted of glioma tissue, nonneoplastic brain tissue, or PBMCs (not recorded which). These TCRs come from a human donor with low-grade glioma or glioblastoma, undergoing nonglioma brain surgery, or in good health (not recorded which).

The rearrangement uses TRBV5-4 and TRBJ2-7; 10 nucleotides match TRBD2. CDR1 is SGHNT, CDR2 YYREEE, per germline (reference sequence). V trimming: 4 bases; J trimming: 5 bases; junction bases outside the gene matches: 12. This CDR3 comprises 16 residues. The CDR3 region is CASSPGGASGSDEQYF. CDR3 nucleotide sequence: TGTGCCAGCAGCCCTGGGGGGGCTAGCGGGAGTGACGAGCAGTACTTC.

This chain links TRBV12-3 or TRBV12-4 with TRBJ1-5; D possibly corresponds to TRBD1 (6 bases). Between the trimmed V and J ends, which lost 6 bases and 3 bases, there was a span of 12 bases. This CDR3 comprises 14 residues. This CDR3 reads CASSHGQPNQPQHF. The DNA for the CDR3 is TGTGCCAGCAGCCACGGACAGCCCAATCAGCCCCAGCATTTT.

On this clonotype itself: This may arise from a read error, as a much more abundant clone is one base away. The CDR3 ends on some other residue instead of the conserved phenylalanine or tryptophan, so this is likely a read error. This chain joins TRBV6-6 and TRBJ2-4; tentative D call: TRBD1 (7 bases). The CDR3 covers 14 residues. V lost 0 bases and J lost 7, with 10 bases in between. Germline V gene lookup returns CDR1 MNHNY and CDR2 SVGAGI (reference sequence). Written as DNA, the CDR3 is TGTGCCAGCAGTTACTCGGAGGGGGCGAACATTCAGTACATC. It translates to CASSYSEGANIQYI.

This clonotype was detected only a few times. The J gene is TRBJ1-2, the V gene TRBV4-1; 9 bases map to TRBD1. The CDR3 spans 14 residues. Trimming cost V 4 bases and J 2 bases; bases outside gene matches: 2. Germline loops: CDR1 MGHRA, CDR2 YSYEKL. CDR3 bases: TGCGCCAGCAGCCGGGGGACAGGGAACTATGGCTACACCTTC. It encodes CASSRGTGNYGYTF.

The CDR3 DNA reads as TGTGCCAGCAGCTTAGTGATCTCCCGCACAGATACGCAGTATTTT. Its translation: CASSLVISRTDTQYF. This chain uses TRBV7-2 with TRBJ2-3; D not certain. The CDR3 has 15 amino acids. Germline lookup yields CDR1 SGHTA and CDR2 FQGNSA. The germline V and J ends were trimmed by 1 base and 1 base, with 9 bases remaining between them.

This clonotype was detected once. A single base separates this from a much larger clone, so it may be a read error. The V gene is TRBV6-6, the J gene TRBJ2-1, with no clear D. The CDR3 runs 15 residues. Germline-derived CDR1 and CDR2 are MNHNY and SVGAGI (reference sequence). The CDR3 DNA reads TGTGCCAGCAGTTACTCTGGCGACTTTTACAATGGGCAGTTCTTC. Translating it yields CASSYSGDFYNGQFF.

Remarks on this clonotype: Since a much larger clone is just one base distant, this may be a read error. The chain recombines TRBV28 with TRBJ1-5; D remains ambiguous. CDR3 length: 14 amino acids. The germline gives CDR1 MDHEN, CDR2 SYDVKM. V shed 2 bases and J shed 6 bases, with 11 bases lying between them. CDR3: CASSLPVLVQPQHF. The CDR3 DNA reads as TGTGCCAGCAGTTTACCGGTATTGGTTCAGCCCCAGCATTTT. The full variable domain, in which reference TRBV28 and TRBJ1-5 provide the parts outside the CDR3, is DVKVTQSSRYLVKRTGEKVFLECVQDMDHENMFWYRQDPGLGLRLIYFSYDVKMKEKGDIPEGYSVSREKKERFSLILESASTNQTSMYLCASSLPVLVQPQHFGDGTRLSIL.

The chain recombines TRBV3-1 with TRBJ2-3; 8 bases align to TRBD2. This CDR3 has 16 amino acids. Germline CDR1 reads LGHDT; CDR2 reads YNNKEL (reference sequence). After removal of 2 bases from V and 6 bases from J, the junction contained 10 bases not matched to a gene. The CDR3 is CASSQTGLEFEDTQYF. The CDR3 DNA is TGTGCCAGCAGCCAAACGGGACTAGAATTCGAGGATACGCAGTATTTT.

For this clonotype: This sequence may be a read error, since a much larger clone differs from it by one base. V usage is TRBV6-5 and J usage is TRBJ2-7; TRBD1 aligns across 8 bases. In germline, CDR1 is MNHEY, CDR2 SVGAGI. The CDR3 extends over 16 amino acids. The CDR3 region is CASSHSPPGTGFEQYF. CDR3 nucleotide sequence: TGTGCCAGCAGTCACTCCCCCCCCGGGACAGGTTTCGAGCAGTACTTC.

Comment on this clonotype: A single base separates this from a much larger clone, so it may be a read error. Written as DNA, the CDR3 is TGTGCCAGCAGTTCCGGGACATTCACTGAAGCTTTCTTT. Translating it yields CASSSGTFTEAFF. V gene TRBV6-9 combines with J gene TRBJ1-1; weak D call: TRBD1 (6 bases). Germline lookup yields CDR1 MNHGY and CDR2 SVAAGI. V lost 4 bases, J lost 4 bases, and 10 bases lay in between. The CDR3 is made up of 13 amino acids.

The genes are TRBV20-1 and TRBJ2-7, with TRBD2 matching over 8 bases. Trimming at V came to 1 base and at J to 4 bases, leaving 12 bases not matched to a gene. Germline V gives CDR1 DFQATT, CDR2 SNEGSKA (reference sequence). The CDR3 loop spans 16 amino acids. The CDR3 bases are TGCAGTGCTAGAGCGTTGGCGGGAGGTGGTTCATACGAGCAGTACTTC. Amino acids: CSARALAGGGSYEQYF.

V and J are TRBV3-1 and TRBJ2-5; D unclear. V was cut by 4 bases and J by 0 bases, with 9 bases left in between. Per the germline V gene, CDR1 is LGHDT and CDR2 is YNNKEL (reference sequence). The CDR3 is made up of 14 amino acids. Here the CDR3 DNA reads TGTGCCAGCAGCCCCCCGAATAACCAAGAGACCCAGTACTTC. This codes for CASSPPNNQETQYF.

The chain couples TRBV4-1 to TRBJ2-7, with TRBD2 identical over 8 bases. J was trimmed by 3 bases and V by 4 bases; bases with no gene match: 11. Germline CDR1 reads MGHRA; CDR2 reads YSYEKL. The CDR3 sequence is 16 residues long. Written as DNA, the CDR3 is TGCGCCAGCAGCCGGTTAGCGGGGCAAGGGCGCTACGAGCAGTACTTC. Protein: CASSRLAGQGRYEQYF.

The chain recombines TRBV6-6 with TRBJ2-2; weak D call: TRBD1 (6 bases). The CDR3 is 18 amino acids. V dropped 2 bases and J dropped 3 bases, with 19 bases sitting between them. CDR1 and CDR2 (germline): MNHNY, SVGAGI (reference sequence). The CDR3 protein is CASSYPITGPGYTGELFF. The CDR3 coding sequence is TGTGCCAGCAGTTACCCAATCACAGGGCCTGGGTACACCGGGGAGCTGTTTTTT.

Only a few counts were recorded for this clonotype. DNA of the CDR3: TGCAGTGCTAGCTACAGGGGGATTGGCACAGATACGCAGTATTTT. Its translation: CSASYRGIGTDTQYF. The chain has TRBV20-1 and TRBJ2-3, with 8 bases identical to TRBD1. The CDR3 runs to 15 residues. CDR1 is DFQATT and CDR2 is SNEGSKA in the germline V gene (reference sequence). V trimming: 3 bases; J trimming: 1 base; junction bases outside the gene matches: 6.

This clonotype occurred a few times. The rearrangement uses TRBV7-8 and TRBJ2-3; D remains ambiguous. CDR1 and CDR2 (germline): SGHVS, FQNEAQ. CDR3 length: 14 residues. V shed 1 base and J shed 2 bases, with 7 bases lying between them. CDR3 in DNA: TGTGCCAGCAGCTTAGTGCGGACCACAGATACGCAGTATTTT. This codes for CASSLVRTTDTQYF.

V gene TRBV19 combines with J gene TRBJ1-5; D uncertain. Trimming left V 3 bases short and J 0 bases short, with 6 bases between. The CDR3 consists of 14 residues. CDR1 and CDR2 from the germline V gene are LNHDA and SQIVND (reference sequence). The CDR3 loop is CASSMANSNQPQHF. CDR3 bases: TGTGCCAGTAGTATGGCGAATAGCAATCAGCCCCAGCATTTT. The full variable domain, its missing parts supplied by reference TRBV19 and TRBJ1-5, is DGGITQSPKYLFRKEGQNVTLSCEQNLNHDAMYWYRQDPGQGLRLIYYSQIVNDFQKGDIAEGYSVSREKKESFPLTVTSAQKNPTAFYLCASSMANSNQPQHFGDGTRLSIL.

This clonotype occurred many times. This chain joins TRBV27 and TRBJ2-3; tentatively, D is TRBD1 (5 bases). The CDR3 covers 16 residues. CDR1 is MNHEY, CDR2 SMNVEV, per germline (reference sequence). V was clipped by 6 bases and J by 9 bases, with 25 bases between them. The DNA for the CDR3 is TGTGCCAGCAGCCTAGGGGTCGGCAGGGCCAGCATCACGCAGTATTTT. Translating it yields CASSLGVGRASITQYF.